This T cell receptor (beta chain) was profiled in a study of tumor and adjacent non-tumor tissue in lung cancer. This sample's RNA came from whole unsorted tissue. A modified ARM-PCR protocol with three rounds of nested PCR amplified TCRbeta. TCRdb used MiXCR to reprocess the multiplex PCR reads, holding one entry per CDR3 protein. Here the sample spans around 71,000 distinct CDR3 sequences, around 77% being singletons. Germline loops: CDR1 SGHAT, CDR2 FQNNGV. The CDR3 has 14 amino acids. Material: lung tumor tissue. This clonotype originated in a woman between 40 and 55 years old with non-small cell lung cancer. The chain uses TRBV11-2 and TRBJ2-7; a weak D match, TRBD2 (5 bases). DNA of the CDR3: TGTGCAAGCGGCCTAGTCTCAAACTCCTACGAGCAGTACTTC. This translates into CASGLVSNSYEQYF.